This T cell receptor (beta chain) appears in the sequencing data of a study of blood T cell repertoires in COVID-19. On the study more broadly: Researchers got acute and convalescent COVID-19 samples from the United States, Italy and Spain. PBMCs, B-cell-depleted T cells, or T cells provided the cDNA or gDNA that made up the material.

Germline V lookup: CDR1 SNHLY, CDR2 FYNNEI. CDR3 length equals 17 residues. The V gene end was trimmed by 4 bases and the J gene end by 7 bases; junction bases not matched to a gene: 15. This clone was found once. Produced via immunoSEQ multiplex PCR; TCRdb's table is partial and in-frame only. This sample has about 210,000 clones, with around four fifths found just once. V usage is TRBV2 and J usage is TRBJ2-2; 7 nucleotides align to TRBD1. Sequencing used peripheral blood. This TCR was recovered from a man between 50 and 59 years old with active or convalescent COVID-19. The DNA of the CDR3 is TGTGCCAGCAGTGGACCGACAGGGTCCGAATCTGACGGGGAGCTGTTTTTT. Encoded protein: CASSGPTGSESDGELFF.